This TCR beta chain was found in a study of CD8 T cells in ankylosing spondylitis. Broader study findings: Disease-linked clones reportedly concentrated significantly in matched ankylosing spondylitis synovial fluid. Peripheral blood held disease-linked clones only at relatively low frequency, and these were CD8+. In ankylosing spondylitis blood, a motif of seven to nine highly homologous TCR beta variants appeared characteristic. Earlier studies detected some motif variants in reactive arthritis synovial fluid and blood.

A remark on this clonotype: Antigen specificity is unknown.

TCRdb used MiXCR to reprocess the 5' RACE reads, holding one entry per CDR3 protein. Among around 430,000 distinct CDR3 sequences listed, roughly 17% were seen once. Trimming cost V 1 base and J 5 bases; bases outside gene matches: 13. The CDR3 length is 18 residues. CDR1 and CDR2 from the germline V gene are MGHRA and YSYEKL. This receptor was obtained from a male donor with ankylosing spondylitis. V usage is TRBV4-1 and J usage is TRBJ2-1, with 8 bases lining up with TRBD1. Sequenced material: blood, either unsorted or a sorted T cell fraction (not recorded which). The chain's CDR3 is CASSQGRQGRFFHNEQFF. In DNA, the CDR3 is TGCGCCAGCAGCCAAGGGAGACAGGGGAGGTTTTTTCACAATGAGCAGTTCTTC.